These 8 T cell receptor beta chains originate from one sample sequenced in a study of CD8 T cells in ankylosing spondylitis. TCRdb passed the 5' RACE reads through MiXCR, listing each CDR3 protein once. In the table there are 150,000 to 200,000 distinct CDR3 sequences, about 9.9% of which are singletons. Sequencing input: blood, either unsorted or a sorted T cell fraction (not recorded which). The receptors were sampled from a male donor with ankylosing spondylitis or in good health (not recorded which).

This clonotype was observed many times. This rearrangement joins TRBV10-3 to TRBJ2-3; 8 bases are shared with TRBD2. Germline V gene data show CDR1 as ENHRY and CDR2 as SYGVKD. CDR3 length: 13 residues. Trimming cost V 6 bases and J 6 bases; bases outside gene matches: 5. Written as DNA, the CDR3 is TGTGCCATCAGACCGGGACTAGAGGATACGCAGTATTTT. Protein product: CAIRPGLEDTQYF.

This clonotype was seen more than once but under ten times. V usage is TRBV27 and J usage is TRBJ2-5, with 12 bases lining up with TRBD2. The CDR3 totals 16 residues. Losses at the gene ends were 5 bases for V and 2 bases for J; bases not matched to a gene: 6. Germline V gene lookup returns CDR1 MNHEY and CDR2 SMNVEV (reference sequence). The CDR3 region is CASSRRLAGDQETQYF. As DNA, the CDR3 is TGTGCCAGCAGTAGAAGACTAGCGGGGGATCAAGAGACCCAGTACTTC.

This clonotype showed up many times. This chain joins TRBV6-1 and TRBJ1-1; D is unclear. Trimming removed 2 bases from V and 3 bases from J, with 13 bases in between. Germline V gene lookup returns CDR1 MNHNS and CDR2 SASEGT. The CDR3 runs to 15 residues. The CDR3 DNA follows: TGTGCCAGCAGTGAAAGCCCTTATGGGGACACTGAAGCTTTCTTT. Protein sequence: CASSESPYGDTEAFF.

The rearrangement joins TRBV20-1 to TRBJ2-7; 10 bases fit TRBD2. Germline CDR1 DFQATT, CDR2 SNEGSKA (reference sequence). The CDR3 length is 14 residues. Germline trimming cut 5 bases from V and 7 bases from J; bases unmatched to any gene: 11. The DNA of the CDR3 is TGCAGTGCTCAACTTAGCGGGAGGTGGGGGGAGCAGTACTTC. Its protein product is CSAQLSGRWGEQYF.

In its sample, this clonotype was seen many times. This rearrangement joins TRBV15 to TRBJ2-3; 10 nucleotides match TRBD2. V lost 5 bases to trimming and J lost 0 bases; unmatched junction nucleotides: 14. CDR1 is LNHNV, CDR2 YYDKDF, per germline (reference sequence). The CDR3 contains 19 residues. CDR3 DNA: TGTGCCACCAGCCTAGGAAGAACTAGCGGGGAACCTAGCACAGATACGCAGTATTTT. Residues: CATSLGRTSGEPSTDTQYF.

This rearrangement joins TRBV4-1 to TRBJ1-1; D is uncertain. The germline CDR1 and CDR2 sequences are MGHRA and YSYEKL. This CDR3 region has 13 residues. The ends were cut back, 1 base at V and 1 base at J, with 4 bases in the middle. CDR3 residues: CASSQVENTEAFF. The CDR3 bases are TGCGCCAGCAGCCAAGTCGAGAACACTGAAGCTTTCTTT.

This clonotype has a count of ten or more. The J gene is TRBJ1-1, the V gene TRBV5-6; D not certain. V was pared by 0 bases and J by 3 bases, with 12 bases between. This CDR3 region has 15 residues. CDR1 is SGHDT and CDR2 is YYEEEE in the germline V gene. DNA of the CDR3: TGTGCCAGCAGCTTGGTAGGAGGTTGGGACACTGAAGCTTTCTTT. Protein: CASSLVGGWDTEAFF.

This chain connects TRBV19 to TRBJ2-3, with D hard to call. This CDR3 has 13 amino acids. Trimming cost V 5 bases and J 5 bases, with 11 bases left between them. Germline values: CDR1 LNHDA, CDR2 SQIVND (reference sequence). The DNA for the CDR3 is TGTGCCAGTAGTTCGTCTATTGGAGATACGCAGTATTTT. Its translation is CASSSSIGDTQYF.